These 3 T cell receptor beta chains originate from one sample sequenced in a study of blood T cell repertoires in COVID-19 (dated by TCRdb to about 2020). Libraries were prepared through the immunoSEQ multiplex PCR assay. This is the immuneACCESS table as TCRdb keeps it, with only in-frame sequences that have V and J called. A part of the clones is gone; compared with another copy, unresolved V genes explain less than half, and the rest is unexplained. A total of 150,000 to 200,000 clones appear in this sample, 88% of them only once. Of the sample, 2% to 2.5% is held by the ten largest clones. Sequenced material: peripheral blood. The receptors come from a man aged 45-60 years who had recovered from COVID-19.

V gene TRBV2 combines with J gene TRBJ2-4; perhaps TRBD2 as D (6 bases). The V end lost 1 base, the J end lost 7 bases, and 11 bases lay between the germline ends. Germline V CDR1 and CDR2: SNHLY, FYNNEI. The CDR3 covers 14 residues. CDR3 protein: CASSEGGALNIQYF. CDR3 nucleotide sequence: TGTGCCAGCAGTGAAGGCGGGGCTTTGAACATTCAGTACTTC.

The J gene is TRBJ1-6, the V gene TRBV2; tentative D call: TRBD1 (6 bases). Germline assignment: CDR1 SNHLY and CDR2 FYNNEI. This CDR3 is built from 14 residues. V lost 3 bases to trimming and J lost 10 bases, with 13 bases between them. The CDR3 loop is CASSDGGGWSPLHF. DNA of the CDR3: TGTGCCAGCAGTGATGGCGGGGGCTGGTCACCCCTCCACTTT.

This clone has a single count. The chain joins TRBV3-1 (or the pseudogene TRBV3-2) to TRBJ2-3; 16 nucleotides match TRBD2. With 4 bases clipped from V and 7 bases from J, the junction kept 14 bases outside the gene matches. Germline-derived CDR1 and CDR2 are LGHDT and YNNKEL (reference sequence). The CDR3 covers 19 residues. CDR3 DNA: TGTGCCAGCAGCCCTTTAGGGACTAGCGGGGGGGCCAAAAGGAATACGCAGTATTTT. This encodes CASSPLGTSGGAKRNTQYF.